The 27 T cell receptor beta chains presented below share a single source sample, sequenced in a study of beta chain features in type 1 diabetes. Investigators reverse transcribed all isolated RNA, so they sequenced expressed TCRB transcripts. Libraries were prepared by immunoSEQ multiplex PCR; TCRdb keeps only in-frame clonotypes and omits some of them. This sample has 350,000 or so clones, with roughly a fifth found just once. The sequenced material came from naive CD4+ T cells from blood. Receptor source: a young woman in good health.

The chain joins TRBV7-3 to TRBJ1-2, with TRBD1 matching over 7 bases. This CDR3 has 13 amino acids. V lost 4 bases to trimming and J lost 10 bases; unmatched junction nucleotides: 9. Per the germline V gene, CDR1 is SGHTA and CDR2 is FQGTGA. CDR3 coding DNA: TGTGCCAGCAGCTCCAACCGACAGGGACACTACACCTTC. The encoded protein is CASSSNRQGHYTF.

This chain connects TRBV19 to TRBJ2-6, with 7 bases lining up with TRBD1. This CDR3 has 18 residues. Trimming at V came to 5 bases and at J to 3 bases, leaving 13 bases not matched to a gene. CDR1 LNHDA and CDR2 SQIVND come from the germline V gene (reference sequence). The CDR3 DNA follows: TGTGCCAGTAGTGCGTTAGGGACAGTCGATTTTGGGGCCAACGTCCTGACTTTC. Encoded protein: CASSALGTVDFGANVLTF. Complete variable domain (other parts from reference TRBV19 and TRBJ2-6): DGGITQSPKYLFRKEGQNVTLSCEQNLNHDAMYWYRQDPGQGLRLIYYSQIVNDFQKGDIAEGYSVSREKKESFPLTVTSAQKNPTAFYLCASSALGTVDFGANVLTFGAGSRLTVL.

The V and J genes are TRBV30 and TRBJ2-6, with unresolved D. Germline CDR1 and CDR2: GTSNPN and SVGIG (reference sequence). The V gene lost 0 bases and the J gene lost 6 bases, with 6 bases spanning the gap. The CDR3 runs 13 residues. CDR3 amino acids: CAWSVQPANVLTF. The CDR3 nucleotides read TGTGCCTGGAGTGTACAGCCGGCCAACGTCCTGACTTTC.

This clone was counted a few times. The rearrangement links TRBV10-3 to TRBJ2-1; 9 nucleotides align to TRBD1. CDR1 is ENHRY and CDR2 is SYGVKD in the germline V gene. This CDR3 spans 16 amino acids. The junction had 9 bases not matched to a gene; V was cut back by 2 bases and J by 7 bases. CDR3 amino acids: CAISEPGTGRRNEQFF. The DNA for the CDR3 is TGTGCCATCAGTGAGCCCGGGACAGGGAGGAGAAATGAGCAGTTCTTC.

The J gene is TRBJ2-7, the V gene TRBV6-5; TRBD2 agrees at 8 bases. There are 15 residues in the CDR3. The V and J ends lost 5 bases and 7 bases, in that order; junction bases with no gene match: 13. Germline lookup yields CDR1 MNHEY and CDR2 SVGAGI. The CDR3 region is CASSGAGSGAREQYF. In DNA, the CDR3 is TGTGCCAGCAGTGGGGCGGGTAGCGGGGCCAGGGAGCAGTACTTC.

There are a few counts of this clone. The chain joins TRBV5-1 to TRBJ2-2; D ambiguous. The V gene lost 1 base and the J gene lost 4 bases, with 5 bases spanning the gap. Germline loops: CDR1 SGHRS, CDR2 YFSETQ. This CDR3 spans 13 amino acids. The CDR3, as DNA: TGCGCCAGCAGCTTGCGCGCCACCGGGGAGCTGTTTTTT. Amino acids: CASSLRATGELFF. Full variable domain (outside the CDR3, taken from reference TRBV5-1 and TRBJ2-2): KAGVTQTPRYLIKTRGQQVTLSCSPISGHRSVSWYQQTPGQGLQFLFEYFSETQRNKGNFPGRFSGRQFSNSRSEMNVSTLELGDSALYLCASSLRATGELFFGEGSRLTVL.

There are a few counts of this clone. The genes are TRBV14 and TRBJ1-2; no clear D. Germline V gene sequence: CDR1 SGHDN, CDR2 FVKESK. The CDR3 has 14 residues. The V gene lost 3 bases and the J gene lost 3 bases, with 11 bases spanning the gap. CDR3 in DNA: TGTGCCAGCAGCCATAGACGGCAGGACTATGGCTACACCTTC. It yields the protein CASSHRRQDYGYTF.

This clone was seen more than once but under ten times. The V gene is TRBV19, the J gene TRBJ2-7, with a tentative D call TRBD2 (5 bases). The CDR3 contains 13 residues. Between the trimmed V and J ends, which lost 5 bases and 0 bases, there was a span of 8 bases. CDR1 and CDR2 from the germline V gene are LNHDA and SQIVND (reference sequence). CDR3 sequence reads: CASSPGNSYEQYF. CDR3 nucleotides: TGTGCCAGTAGTCCGGGGAACTCCTACGAGCAGTACTTC.

V and J are TRBV2 and TRBJ1-5; D is perhaps TRBD1 (5 bases). CDR1 is SNHLY, CDR2 FYNNEI, per germline. Trimming took off 3 bases at V and 7 bases at J, with 16 bases between the two ends. CDR3 length: 15 residues. CDR3 amino acids: CASSDSGRVGQPQHF. CDR3 nucleotides: TGTGCCAGCAGTGACTCCGGCAGGGTGGGACAGCCCCAGCATTTT.

The chain has TRBV9 and TRBJ2-7; 8 positions match TRBD1. V trimming: 4 bases; J trimming: 6 bases; junction bases outside the gene matches: 6. Germline CDR1 reads SGDLS; CDR2 reads YYNGEE. CDR3 length: 13 residues. Here the CDR3 reads CASSTDRGGEQYF. The CDR3 DNA reads TGTGCCAGCAGCACAGACAGGGGAGGCGAGCAGTACTTC.

A note on this clone: One end of the junction varies from germline; a read error may be responsible. The chain employs TRBV30 and TRBJ2-3; no firm D call. CDR1 and CDR2 from the germline V gene are GTSNPN and SVGIG (reference sequence). The CDR3 loop spans 12 amino acids. CDR3 loop: CAWSVETDTKYF. CDR3 in DNA: TGTGCCTGGAGTGTAGAAACAGATACGAAGTATTTT.

This clone showed up just a few times. This sequence joins TRBV9 and TRBJ1-1; D might be TRBD1 (5 bases). The CDR3 consists of 15 residues. Looked up from germline, CDR1 is SGDLS and CDR2 is YYNGEE. The V end lost 0 bases, the J end lost 0 bases, and 9 bases lay between the germline ends. As DNA, the CDR3 is TGTGCCAGCAGCGTAGCGGGGGGAATGAACACTGAAGCTTTCTTT. This gives the protein CASSVAGGMNTEAFF.

This clone occurred a few times. V and J are TRBV5-1 and TRBJ1-1; D remains unclear. The germline V gene has CDR1 SGHRS and CDR2 YFSETQ. The CDR3 runs 15 residues. V dropped 0 bases and J dropped 3 bases, with 12 bases sitting between them. CDR3 sequence reads: CASSLARSGYTEAFF. As DNA, the CDR3 is TGCGCCAGCAGCTTGGCCAGATCAGGCTACACTGAAGCTTTCTTT.

This clone was recorded once. The chain links TRBV5-1 to TRBJ2-3, with 12 bases fitting TRBD2. The CDR3 loop spans 16 amino acids. The V gene's germline CDR1 is SGHRS and CDR2 YFSETQ. V shed 4 bases, J shed 0 bases, and the junction held 3 bases outside the gene matches. CDR3 sequence reads: CASSTGTSGSTDTQYF. The CDR3 region has the DNA TGCGCCAGCAGCACCGGGACTAGCGGGAGCACAGATACGCAGTATTTT.

This clone was counted between two and nine times. This sequence joins TRBV11-2 and TRBJ2-3, with TRBD2 matching 8 bases. In germline, CDR1 is SGHAT, CDR2 FQNNGV. Germline trimming cut 1 base from V and 5 bases from J; bases unmatched to any gene: 5. The CDR3 loop spans 15 amino acids. The CDR3 protein is CASSLAAGVGDTQYF. CDR3 in DNA: TGTGCCAGCAGCTTAGCAGCGGGAGTAGGAGATACGCAGTATTTT.

This clone was detected only a few times. This likely comes from a read error, as the CDR3 has no conserved phenylalanine or tryptophan at its end. It is unclear where the CDR3 begins or ends on the DNA, so no DNA is shown, and the CDR3 is as TCRdb lists it. J is TRBJ2-4 and V is TRBV7-7; TRBD1 was called by the table and not checked on the DNA. Both ends counted, the CDR3 spans 8 residues. Germline assignment: CDR1 SSHAT and CDR2 FNYEAQ (reference sequence). CDR3 protein: CASSRTSP.

This clone was picked up a small number of times. The genes are TRBV7-2 and TRBJ1-2; D is uncertain. The germline V gene encodes CDR1 SGHTA and CDR2 FQGNSA. The CDR3 runs to 14 residues. The ends were cut back, 3 bases at V and 0 bases at J, with 8 bases in the middle. CDR3 DNA: TGTGCCAGCAGCTTGGGCAGTACTAACTATGGCTACACCTTC. The encoded protein is CASSLGSTNYGYTF.

This chain connects TRBV11-2 to TRBJ2-1; D unresolved. In germline, CDR1 is SGHAT, CDR2 FQNNGV. Trimming took off 0 bases at V and 6 bases at J, with 3 bases between the two ends. The CDR3 loop spans 12 amino acids. In nucleotides, the CDR3 is TGTGCCAGCAGCTTAGATCTCAATGAGCAGTTCTTC. Protein: CASSLDLNEQFF.

The CDR3 nucleotides read TGTGCCAGCAGTTACTCGGCGGGTAATTCACCCCTCCACTTT. Translation: CASSYSAGNSPLHF. The chain recombines TRBV6-6 with TRBJ1-6; no clear D. The germline gives CDR1 MNHNY, CDR2 SVGAGI (reference sequence). Trimming shortened V by 0 bases and J by 6 bases, and 6 bases separated the two germline ends. The CDR3 is 14 residues long.

This clone has just a few counts. This chain links TRBV7-9 with TRBJ2-3; D gene unclear. Germline V gene lookup returns CDR1 SEHNR and CDR2 FQNEAQ (reference sequence). V was trimmed by 6 bases and J by 0 bases, leaving 7 bases between them. This CDR3 is built from 13 residues. CDR3 nucleotide sequence: TGTGCCAGCAGGACTGAAAGCACAGATACGCAGTATTTT. Amino acid sequence: CASRTESTDTQYF.

V and J are TRBV30 and TRBJ1-1, with TRBD1 matching over 8 bases. Germline loops: CDR1 GTSNPN, CDR2 SVGIG (reference sequence). The V and J ends lost 7 bases and 2 bases, in that order; junction bases with no gene match: 6. The CDR3 length is 13 residues. The CDR3 region has the DNA TGTGCCTCCTCGGACAGGGACAACACTGAAGCTTTCTTT. Translated: CASSDRDNTEAFF.

This chain uses TRBV9 with TRBJ1-1; 7 nucleotides agree with TRBD1. J gave up 4 bases and V 6 bases, and 18 bases lay outside the gene matches. Germline CDR1 reads SGDLS; CDR2 reads YYNGEE. The CDR3 totals 17 residues. CDR3 sequence (DNA): TGTGCCAGCAATAAAGGGGGCTTCAGGGAAGGGGGCACTGAAGCTTTCTTT. Protein product: CASNKGGFREGGTEAFF.

This clone showed up just a few times. V and J are TRBV6-1 and TRBJ2-1; no clear D. V dropped 7 bases and J dropped 4 bases, with 11 bases sitting between them. CDR3 length equals 13 residues. Germline CDR1 and CDR2: MNHNS and SASEGT. This CDR3 is CASNVGAYNEQFF. CDR3 nucleotide sequence: TGTGCCAGCAATGTGGGCGCATACAATGAGCAGTTCTTC.

As for this clone: An end of the junction differs from the germline gene, which may be a read error. The rearrangement links TRBV29-1 to TRBJ2-7; 7 bases map to TRBD1. The germline gives CDR1 SQVTM, CDR2 ANQGSEA. The CDR3 covers 14 residues. The DNA of the CDR3 is TGCAGCGTTGAAGGGAAAGGGGGCTCCCACGAGCAGTACTTC. Its translation: CSVEGKGGSHEQYF.

The V gene is TRBV7-9, the J gene TRBJ1-1; D is ambiguous. From germline, CDR1 is SEHNR and CDR2 FQNEAQ (reference sequence). Trimming left V 3 bases short and J 3 bases short, with 5 bases between. The CDR3 is 12 residues long. DNA for the CDR3: TGTGCCAGCAGCTTGAGCGACACTGAAGCTTTCTTT. The encoded protein is CASSLSDTEAFF.

This chain joins TRBV4-1 and TRBJ2-1; 8 bases map to TRBD1. CDR1 is MGHRA and CDR2 is YSYEKL in the germline V gene. The CDR3 spans 14 residues. The V and J ends lost 4 bases and 5 bases, in that order; junction bases with no gene match: 4. DNA for the CDR3: TGCGCCAGCAGCCTGAGGACAGGGAACAATGAGCAGTTCTTC. This gives the protein CASSLRTGNNEQFF.

This clone was seen a few times. The V and J genes are TRBV11-2 and TRBJ2-3; D is ambiguous. CDR1 is SGHAT and CDR2 is FQNNGV in the germline V gene. The CDR3 runs 14 residues. The V and J ends lost 1 base and 1 base respectively, with 6 bases between them. The CDR3 reads CASSLGGGTDTQYF. The CDR3 DNA reads TGTGCCAGCAGCTTAGGAGGTGGCACAGATACGCAGTATTTT.